The 32 T cell receptor beta chains listed next were all sequenced from one sample in a study of CD8+CD57+ T cells in acquired aplastic anemia. The template used for profiling TCR beta VDJ and CDR3 was genomic DNA. TCRdb processed the reads anew with MiXCR; each CDR3 protein has one entry. The table shows some 82,000 distinct CDR3 sequences, with about half occurring only once. Sequencing was performed on sorted CD4+, CD8+, or CD8+CD57+ T cells (not recorded which) from PBMCs. The receptors originated from a human donor in good health, serving as a control.

This clonotype was seen a few times. This may come from a read error, since a much larger clone is one base off. This rearrangement joins TRBV7-9 to TRBJ1-2, with TRBD1 matching over 9 bases. The CDR3 has 14 residues. CDR1 SEHNR and CDR2 FQNEAQ come from the germline V gene (reference sequence). DNA for the CDR3: TGTGTCAGCAGCTCCGGACAGGGGATCTATGGCTACACCTTC. Its translation: CVSSSGQGIYGYTF.

Worth noting for this clonotype: Possible read error: a much larger clone is one base away. This rearrangement joins TRBV5-4 to TRBJ2-7; a weak D match, TRBD1 (5 bases). From germline, CDR1 is SGHNT and CDR2 YYREEE (reference sequence). The CDR3 is made up of 13 amino acids. CDR3 DNA sequence: TGTGTCAGCAGCTTCCAGGGCGTCTACGAGCAGTACTTC. Encoded protein: CVSSFQGVYEQYF.

The chain has TRBV4-1 and TRBJ2-7, with TRBD2 matching 9 bases. The germline V gene has CDR1 MGHRA and CDR2 YSYEKL. V lost 4 bases to trimming and J lost 6 bases; unmatched junction nucleotides: 4. The CDR3 spans 13 residues. Written as DNA, the CDR3 is TGCGCCAGCAGCCCCTATAGCGGGGGCGAGCAGTACTTC. Its translation is CASSPYSGGEQYF.

This clonotype has only a few counts. The J gene is TRBJ1-1, the V gene TRBV12-3 or TRBV12-4; D is ambiguous. V dropped 5 bases and J dropped 5 bases, with 12 bases sitting between them. This CDR3 has 13 residues. As DNA, the CDR3 is TGTGCCAGCAGTGTGAACCGCGGGACTGAAGCTTTCTTT. Protein sequence: CASSVNRGTEAFF.

The V gene is TRBV12-3 or TRBV12-4, the J gene TRBJ1-2; D remains ambiguous. The V end was cut by 6 bases, the J end by 7 bases, with 12 bases between. The CDR3 is 12 residues long. Here the CDR3 reads CASRTQGSGYTF. In DNA form, the CDR3 reads TGTGCCAGCAGAACCCAAGGGAGTGGCTACACCTTC.

This clonotype was seen many times. The chain couples TRBV19 to TRBJ1-1; D ambiguous. The V and J ends lost 3 bases and 0 bases respectively, with 5 bases between them. Looked up from germline, CDR1 is LNHDA and CDR2 is SQIVND (reference sequence). The CDR3 totals 13 residues. The CDR3 sequence: CASSMGMNTEAFF. The DNA for the CDR3 is TGTGCCAGTAGTATGGGCATGAACACTGAAGCTTTCTTT.

This chain links TRBV7-9 with TRBJ2-7, with unresolved D. V was trimmed by 5 bases and J by 3 bases, leaving 17 bases between them. CDR1 SEHNR and CDR2 FQNEAQ come from the germline V gene (reference sequence). The CDR3 sequence is 15 residues long. CDR3 region: CASSPAADGDYEQYF. The CDR3, as DNA: TGTGCCAGCAGCCCAGCAGCTGACGGAGACTACGAGCAGTACTTC.

The genes are TRBV10-1 and TRBJ2-1; maybe TRBD1 (6 bases). Germline V gene lookup returns CDR1 WNHNN and CDR2 SYGVQD (reference sequence). Trimming stripped 4 bases from V and 8 bases from J, with 12 bases between. The CDR3 is 13 amino acids. For the CDR3, the DNA is TGCGCCAGCAGTGCAGGGGCTGGGGATGAGCAGTTCTTC. Residues: CASSAGAGDEQFF.

This chain connects TRBV6-4 to TRBJ1-6; the D gene is possibly TRBD1 (6 bases). This CDR3 comprises 13 residues. The germline V gene has CDR1 MRHNA and CDR2 SNTAGT. V lost 4 bases and J 6 bases, leaving 7 bases between the germline ends. CDR3 coding DNA: TGTGCCAGCAGTGCAGGGGCTAATTCACCCCTCCACTTT. This translates into CASSAGANSPLHF.

This clonotype was seen a few times. J is TRBJ2-5 and V is TRBV5-6; tentatively, D is TRBD1 (6 bases). The CDR3 runs 14 residues. The germline gives CDR1 SGHDT, CDR2 YYEEEE. The V gene lost 0 bases and the J gene lost 3 bases, with 9 bases spanning the gap. In nucleotides, the CDR3 is TGTGCCAGCAGCTTGGTCCCAGGGGAAGAGACCCAGTACTTC. It specifies CASSLVPGEETQYF.

In its sample, this clonotype was seen many times. The V call is TRBV5-1, the J call TRBJ1-1; D is ambiguous. Between the trimmed V and J ends, which lost 4 bases and 4 bases, there was a span of 11 bases. This CDR3 is built from 13 residues. The germline gives CDR1 SGHRS, CDR2 YFSETQ. CDR3 region: CASSVSSGTEAFF. CDR3 DNA sequence: TGCGCCAGCAGCGTAAGTAGTGGCACTGAAGCTTTCTTT.

V gene TRBV7-9 combines with J gene TRBJ1-3; maybe TRBD1 (6 bases). With 4 bases removed from V and 8 bases from J, the gap between germline ends came to 9 bases. Germline loops: CDR1 SEHNR, CDR2 FQNEAQ (reference sequence). The CDR3 totals 12 residues. This CDR3 is CASSWTEDTIYF. CDR3 coding DNA: TGTGCCAGCAGCTGGACAGAGGACACCATATATTTT.

In its sample, this clonotype was seen a few times. The chain has TRBV25-1 and TRBJ2-7; maybe TRBD2 (5 bases). The CDR3 is made up of 13 amino acids. V lost 4 bases and J lost 5, with 12 bases in between. Germline V gene lookup returns CDR1 MGHDK and CDR2 SYGVNS. The CDR3 coding sequence is TGTGCCAGCAGTGGGCTAGCAGGAAACGAGCAGTACTTC. This codes for CASSGLAGNEQYF.

V usage is TRBV15 and J usage is TRBJ2-1; no firm D call. The CDR3 runs 12 residues. Trimming removed 1 base at V and 5 bases at J, with 3 bases between. The germline CDR1 and CDR2 sequences are LNHNV and YYDKDF (reference sequence). The CDR3 protein is CATSRVNNEQFF. DNA of the CDR3: TGTGCCACCAGCAGAGTGAACAATGAGCAGTTCTTC.

This clonotype was seen at least ten times. V is TRBV5-5 and J is TRBJ2-7, with 12 positions matching TRBD2. This CDR3 is built from 15 residues. Germline V gene lookup returns CDR1 SGHKS and CDR2 YYEKEE (reference sequence). V was clipped by 0 bases and J by 5 bases; unmatched bases: 3. CDR3: CASSLERLAGDEQYF. The CDR3 DNA reads TGTGCCAGCAGCTTGGAGCGACTAGCGGGAGACGAGCAGTACTTC.

This chain uses TRBV10-3 with TRBJ2-1; 12 bases map to TRBD2. V shed 10 bases and J 8 bases; nucleotides not matched to a gene: 18. Per the germline V gene, CDR1 is ENHRY and CDR2 is SYGVKD. There are 17 residues in the CDR3. The CDR3 region has the DNA TGTGCCACCTACAAACCCCCCACTAGCGGGGGGAGGGATGAGCAGTTCTTC. Translated: CATYKPPTSGGRDEQFF.

This clonotype was counted between two and nine times. V gene TRBV4-2 combines with J gene TRBJ1-1; a possible D gene is TRBD1 (6 bases). CDR1 LGHNA and CDR2 YNFKEQ come from the germline V gene. CDR3 length equals 15 residues. The V gene lost 0 bases and the J gene lost 9 bases, with 17 bases spanning the gap. The CDR3 is CASSQDPDNREKAFF. The CDR3 nucleotides read TGTGCCAGCAGCCAAGATCCGGACAACAGGGAAAAAGCTTTCTTT.

V gene TRBV10-3 combines with J gene TRBJ1-1; no clear D gene. V shed 2 bases and J shed 3 bases, with 7 bases lying between them. The CDR3 extends over 13 amino acids. Germline V gene sequence: CDR1 ENHRY, CDR2 SYGVKD. CDR3 nucleotides: TGTGCCATCAGTGAGACGGCATACACTGAAGCTTTCTTT. It yields the protein CAISETAYTEAFF.

This chain uses TRBV6-2 or TRBV6-3 with TRBJ2-2; no reliable D call. This CDR3 is built from 15 residues. The germline V and J ends were trimmed by 5 bases and 12 bases, with 22 bases remaining between them. Germline values: CDR1 MNHEY, CDR2 SVGEGT. The CDR3, as DNA: TGTGCCAGCAGTCTATGGGCCGCCGGCCGTGTTCAGCTGTTTTTT. Amino acids: CASSLWAAGRVQLFF.

The rearrangement links TRBV10-3 to TRBJ1-2; 9 nucleotides match TRBD1. The CDR3 spans 14 residues. J lost 3 bases, V lost 7 bases, and 6 bases had no gene match. From germline, CDR1 is ENHRY and CDR2 SYGVKD. In DNA, the CDR3 is TGTGCCATCAAACCGGGACAGGGAGACTATGGCTACACCTTC. It codes for CAIKPGQGDYGYTF.

Written as DNA, the CDR3 is TGTGCCAGCAGCACCGGACAGGGGGCGCCTGGCTACACCTTC. Its translation is CASSTGQGAPGYTF. The V and J genes are TRBV9 and TRBJ1-2; 11 bases align to TRBD1. Germline CDR1 and CDR2: SGDLS and YYNGEE. CDR3 length: 14 residues. The trim removed 4 bases at V and 7 bases at J, leaving 6 bases unmatched.

The chain has TRBV25-1 and TRBJ2-1; D may be TRBD1 or TRBD2 (5 bases each). V was pared by 1 base and J by 13 bases, with 20 bases between. CDR3 length equals 15 residues. CDR1 and CDR2 (germline): MGHDK, SYGVNS. The CDR3 nucleotides read TGTGCCAGCAGTGAATTTGGGACCGCTCAAGAGACCCAGTTCTTC. Amino acid sequence: CASSEFGTAQETQFF.

This clonotype was recorded many times. The chain employs TRBV11-3 and TRBJ1-4, with 7 bases fitting TRBD1. CDR3 length equals 15 residues. Per germline, CDR1 SGHNT and CDR2 YENEEA. After removal of 1 base from V and 8 bases from J, the junction contained 7 bases not matched to a gene. CDR3 in DNA: TGTGCCAGCAGCTTAGTCGCGACAGGGTCGGAAAAACTGTTTTTT. It encodes CASSLVATGSEKLFF.

The V call is TRBV6-4, the J call TRBJ1-2; the match to TRBD1 covers 9 bases. The CDR3 runs to 14 residues. Trimming at V came to 4 bases and at J to 8 bases, leaving 8 bases not matched to a gene. The V gene's germline CDR1 is MRHNA and CDR2 SNTAGT. CDR3 DNA: TGTGCCAGCAGTGCCGGGACAGGGCACAGGGGCTACACCTTC. Its protein product is CASSAGTGHRGYTF.

This chain connects TRBV20-1 to TRBJ2-6, with 9 bases that match TRBD2. The CDR3 contains 19 residues. J gave up 3 bases and V 0 bases, and 12 bases lay outside the gene matches. Looked up from germline, CDR1 is DFQATT and CDR2 is SNEGSKA (reference sequence). For the CDR3, the DNA is TGCAGTGCTAGAGATAAAACTAGCGGGCGTTCTGGTGGGGCCAACGTCCTGACTTTC. Translating gives CSARDKTSGRSGGANVLTF.

This clonotype appeared many times. The V and J genes are TRBV6-2 or TRBV6-3 and TRBJ2-3, with D unresolved. The CDR3 loop spans 16 amino acids. Germline values: CDR1 MNHEY, CDR2 SVGEGT. V lost 0 bases to trimming and J lost 6 bases, with 16 bases between them. CDR3 DNA: TGTGCCAGCAGTTACTCGAAGGTTCGTGAAGGGGATACGCAGTATTTT. Amino acid sequence: CASSYSKVREGDTQYF.

This clonotype was found many times. The rearrangement uses TRBV10-2 and TRBJ2-5; 10 bases agree with TRBD2. The CDR3 contains 16 residues. In germline, CDR1 is WSHSY, CDR2 SAAADI. V was pared by 2 bases and J by 5 bases, with 8 bases of the junction left unmatched. The CDR3 protein is CASSEGSGGLLETQYF. The CDR3 region has the DNA TGCGCCAGCAGTGAGGGTAGCGGGGGGTTATTGGAGACCCAGTACTTC.

This chain links TRBV7-2 with TRBJ1-6; unclear D gene. Germline CDR1 is SGHTA and CDR2 is FQGNSA. The germline V and J ends were trimmed by 2 bases and 10 bases, with 3 bases remaining between them. The CDR3 runs to 11 residues. The CDR3 here is CASSLISPLHF. The CDR3 coding sequence is TGTGCCAGCAGCTTAATCTCACCCCTCCACTTT.

This clonotype was seen at least ten times. This chain connects TRBV9 to TRBJ2-3; 10 positions match TRBD2. Germline lookup yields CDR1 SGDLS and CDR2 YYNGEE. V shed 2 bases and J 6 bases; nucleotides not matched to a gene: 6. This CDR3 is built from 15 residues. The CDR3 is CASSVSGGASDTQYF. CDR3 DNA: TGTGCCAGCAGCGTCAGCGGGGGGGCTTCGGATACGCAGTATTTT.

This clonotype appeared a few times. J is TRBJ2-7 and V is TRBV25-1; TRBD2 matches at 10 bases. The germline V gene has CDR1 MGHDK and CDR2 SYGVNS. This CDR3 is 13 amino acids long. J was trimmed by 3 bases and V by 6 bases; bases with no gene match: 2. This chain's CDR3 is CASRLAGDYEQYF. Here the CDR3 DNA reads TGTGCCAGCAGGCTAGCGGGAGACTACGAGCAGTACTTC.

V is TRBV6-5 and J is TRBJ1-4; D possibly corresponds to TRBD1 (6 bases). Germline V gene lookup returns CDR1 MNHEY and CDR2 SVGAGI. Trimming stripped 4 bases from V and 6 bases from J, with 15 bases between. The CDR3 has 15 amino acids. This CDR3 reads CASSSQQGLDEKLFF. CDR3 in DNA: TGTGCCAGCAGTTCTCAACAGGGTTTAGATGAAAAACTGTTTTTT.

In this sample, this clonotype turned up many times. This chain connects TRBV15 to TRBJ1-1, with TRBD1 matching over 10 bases. Trimming at V came to 5 bases and at J to 5 bases, leaving 8 bases not matched to a gene. From germline, CDR1 is LNHNV and CDR2 YYDKDF (reference sequence). CDR3 length: 15 amino acids. CDR3 sequence reads: CATSDRDRGLTEAFF. For the CDR3, the DNA is TGTGCCACCAGCGACCGGGACAGGGGCCTTACTGAAGCTTTCTTT. Filled out from reference TRBV15 and TRBJ1-1, the complete variable domain reads DAMVIQNPRYQVTQFGKPVTLSCSQTLNHNVMYWYQQKSSQAPKLLFHYYDKDFNNEADTPDNFQSRRPNTSFCFLDIRSPGLGDTAMYLCATSDRDRGLTEAFFGQGTRLTVV.